This TCR beta chain came from a study of shared clonotypes between healthy human individuals. Turning to the study itself: There were three CD4 naive, three CD4 memory, two CD8 naive and one CD8 memory plates per donor.

Deep-level settings were used for running the assay. The table came from immunoSEQ multiplex PCR; TCRdb's copy has only in-frame clones and leaves some out. Of around 580,000 clones detected, 95% to 98% appear once; the ten largest clones hold less than 0.35%. In regard to this clone: The antigen is unknown.

Trimming removed 5 bases at V and 1 base at J, with 14 bases between. The CDR3 extends over 15 amino acids. CDR1 is SGHAT, CDR2 FQNNGV, per germline. Study-wide results and limits: Four donors shared approximately 5% of their naive CD4 clonotypes. Blood alone was sampled, and tissue repertoires likely differ.

CD45RO-negative, CCR7-selected cells formed the naive CD8 fraction, which excluded terminally differentiated effector memory CD45RA+ cells. This TCR was sampled from a man younger than 45 in good health. The chain is built from TRBV11-2 and TRBJ1-1; D remains unclear. Sequenced sample: naive CD8+ T cells sorted from blood. Written as DNA, the CDR3 is TGTGCCAGCAGCCCAGAGGCCCTTCCGAACACTGAAGCTTTCTTT. Protein: CASSPEALPNTEAFF. Filled out from reference TRBV11-2 and TRBJ1-1, the complete variable domain reads EAGVAQSPRYKIIEKRQSVAFWCNPISGHATLYWYQQILGQGPKLLIQFQNNGVVDDSQLPKDRFSAERLKGVDSTLKIQPAKLEDSAVYLCASSPEALPNTEAFFGQGTRLTVV.